The 2 T cell receptor beta chains presented below share a single source sample, sequenced in a study of response to subunit inactivated influenza vaccine. Each CDR3 protein gets one entry after TCRdb re-called the RT-PCR reads with MiXCR. The sample carries under 950,000 distinct CDR3 sequences, 20% to 25% recorded once. The sequences come from PBMCs from blood, collected roughly 5 days after vaccination. All receptors come from a man aged 50-60 years who received an inactivated influenza vaccine.

The rearrangement links TRBV20-1 to TRBJ1-3; 7 nucleotides agree with TRBD1. The CDR3 spans 15 residues. The V segment lost 2 bases and the J segment 0 bases; nucleotides outside the gene matches: 4. Germline V CDR1 and CDR2: DFQATT, SNEGSKA (reference sequence). CDR3 nucleotide sequence: TGCAGTGCTAGATCCACAGGGGACTCTGGAAACACCATATATTTT. This encodes CSARSTGDSGNTIYF.

This rearrangement joins TRBV15 to TRBJ2-1; D call uncertain. Per the germline V gene, CDR1 is LNHNV and CDR2 is YYDKDF (reference sequence). This CDR3 has 15 amino acids. With 3 bases removed from V and 0 bases from J, the gap between germline ends came to 9 bases. Written as DNA, the CDR3 is TGTGCCACCAGCAGTGGGAAAAGCTCCTACAATGAGCAGTTCTTC. Translated: CATSSGKSSYNEQFF.